This T cell receptor (beta chain) was recovered during a study of T cells expressing NK-cell markers (dated by TCRdb to the early 2020s). As for the study more broadly: TCR beta-chain repertoires were profiled in sorted CD3+CD56+NKG2C+, CD3+CD56+NKG2C- and CD3+CD56-NKG2C+ T-cell subsets from seven or eight donors. Of the eight sequenced donors, seven were found to be HCMV-seropositive and one was found to be HCMV-seronegative. All eight donors whose samples were sequenced were randomly selected healthy volunteers, three of them men and five women. Sequencing of the libraries produced 2 x 150 bp reads on Illumina HiSeq 2000/2500, MiSeq or NextSeq.

No count is logged; frequency rates this clonotype as large (0.1 to 1%). Its antigen is not yet known. The sequencing machine was an Illumina HiSeq 2000. TCR beta cDNA libraries were made by 5'RACE template switching that added a universal primer site and unique molecular identifiers. Priming for cDNA synthesis came from the TCR beta constant segment, and two successive PCR amplification steps followed. From the authors' description of their analysis: MIGEC handled demultiplexing of the reads and grouping by UMI, while MiTCR was used to assemble and quantify clonotypes. To remove erroneous sequences, TCR cDNA sequences were retained only when supported by two or more reads. Downstream repertoire analysis used the tcR package, and clonotypes were matched across fractions by CDR3 nucleotide sequence plus V segment. VDJmatch was used to annotate antigen specificity against VDJdb, with one amino acid substitution in CDR3 permitted. After reprocessing by TCRdb, each CDR3 protein sequence is one entry, and no DNA is given. In this record, the V and J calls reflect TCRdb's handling and not the investigators' own analysis. The record for this sample contains over a thousand distinct CDR3 sequences. About 60% of the sample lies in the top ten.

What the work shows at the level of the full study, not this receptor alone: In about six donors, the dominant CD3+CD56+NKG2C+ clonotypes were found to rank among the top 10 CD8+ clonotypes and to make up 1.0-7.0% of CD8+ T cells. Those dominant clonotypes were again the most abundant among CD3+CD56-NKG2C+ cells in four donors, at 28.3-60.1%. Whether the expanded NKG2C-expressing T cell clones were specific for HCMV antigens remained unclear.

HCMV-specific IgG was detected in serum with a commercial ELISA kit to determine HCMV serostatus. Peripheral blood mononuclear cells were isolated from blood by Ficoll density gradient centrifugation. Including cysteine and phenylalanine, the CDR3 has 14 amino acids. The nucleotide record is missing. The germline V gene supplies CDR1 SQVTM and CDR2 ANQGSEA. In this chain, TRBV29-1 is recombined with TRBJ1-2; the TRBD1 assignment by TCRdb is unverifiable without DNA. The TCR comes from a woman aged 18-35 years in good health. Donor details come from another sample of the same person, matched by shared clones. Sequenced: blood T cells: a sorted CD56 or NKG2C T cell subset, CD4+ or CD8+ T cells, or bulk PBMC T cells (not recorded which). CDR3 sequence: CSVGPTGVNYGYTF. Full variable domain (CDR3 extended with the reference TRBV29-1 and TRBJ1-2 proteins): SAVISQKPSRDICQRGTSLTIQCQVDSQVTMMFWYRQQPGQSLTLIATANQGSEATYESGFVIDKFPISRPNLTFSTLTVSNMSPEDSSIYLCSVGPTGVNYGYTFGSGTRLTVV.